This paragraph covers one T cell receptor beta chain sequence. This entry belongs to a study of shared clonotypes between healthy human individuals. This table comes from immunoSEQ multiplex PCR, and its TCRdb copy is limited to in-frame clones, with some not included. This sample has about 2.4 million clones; around 94% occur once, and the top ten carry over 0.12%. Germline V gene lookup returns CDR1 SGHRS and CDR2 YFSETQ. With 0 bases removed from V and 4 bases from J, the gap between germline ends came to 13 bases. The CDR3 is made up of 15 amino acids. This chain joins TRBV5-1 and TRBJ1-1; TRBD1 might be the D (5 bases). Sequencing input: naive CD4+ T cells sorted from blood. Subset given: CD45RA+ positively selected. This TCR derives from a man between 18 and 29 years old in good health. The CDR3 reads CASSLDTGLGTEAFF. The CDR3 DNA reads as TGCGCCAGCAGCTTGGATACAGGCCTGGGCACTGAAGCTTTCTTT. Full variable domain (remainder filled in from reference TRBV5-1 and TRBJ1-1): KAGVTQTPRYLIKTRGQQVTLSCSPISGHRSVSWYQQTPGQGLQFLFEYFSETQRNKGNFPGRFSGRQFSNSRSEMNVSTLELGDSALYLCASSLDTGLGTEAFFGQGTRLTVV.